Listed here are 8 T cell receptor beta chains from one sample, sequenced in a study of shared clonotypes between healthy human individuals. The table came from immunoSEQ multiplex PCR; TCRdb's copy has only in-frame clones and leaves some out. The table records roughly 2.1 million clones, about 93% of them present only once. As defined, naive CD8 cells were CD45RO-negative and positively selected for CCR7, with terminally differentiated effector memory CD45RA+ cells excluded. Sequencing input: naive CD8+ T cells from PBMCs. Receptors originate from a man aged 18 to 30 in good health. Some clones in this sample may be carry-over from other donors' samples.

The chain combines TRBV27 with TRBJ2-1; 9 nucleotides match TRBD2. This CDR3 comprises 16 residues. Germline CDR1 reads MNHEY; CDR2 reads SMNVEV (reference sequence). V was pared by 7 bases and J by 0 bases, with 7 bases of the junction left unmatched. The CDR3 nucleotides are TGTGCCAGCACTGTACTAGCGGGTCCCTCCTACAATGAGCAGTTCTTC. This codes for CASTVLAGPSYNEQFF.

This chain uses TRBV11-2 with TRBJ2-1; D gene uncertain. Germline values: CDR1 SGHAT, CDR2 FQNNGV. This CDR3 is 14 amino acids long. Trimming stripped 5 bases from V and 4 bases from J, with 12 bases between. DNA for the CDR3: TGTGCCAGCAGCCCCCTCGAGAAGTACAATGAGCAGTTCTTC. The encoded protein is CASSPLEKYNEQFF.

This clone occurred once. The rearrangement links TRBV5-8 to TRBJ2-7; possibly TRBD2 for D (6 bases). This CDR3 comprises 14 residues. Per germline, CDR1 SGHTS and CDR2 YDEGEE. Trimming removed 4 bases from V and 4 bases from J, with 15 bases in between. In nucleotides, the CDR3 is TGTGCCAGCAGCCAGGAGGAGGGATGGTACGAGCAGTACTTC. This translates into CASSQEEGWYEQYF.

The V gene is TRBV4-1, the J gene TRBJ1-1; D is uncertain. V was trimmed by 3 bases and J by 2 bases, leaving 4 bases between them. Germline CDR1 and CDR2: MGHRA and YSYEKL. The CDR3 length is 12 residues. CDR3 sequence (DNA): TGCGCCAGCAGCCAGAGCAACACTGAAGCTTTCTTT. It yields the protein CASSQSNTEAFF.

The rearrangement links TRBV7-2 to TRBJ1-5; no clear D gene. The germline V gene has CDR1 SGHTA and CDR2 FQGNSA. Trimming shortened V by 7 bases and J by 0 bases, and 16 bases separated the two germline ends. The CDR3 extends over 16 amino acids. CDR3 sequence reads: CASTDGEADSNQPQHF. The CDR3 DNA sequence: TGTGCCAGCACCGACGGGGAGGCAGATAGCAATCAGCCCCAGCATTTT.

V and J are TRBV29-1 and TRBJ2-2; D gene uncertain. CDR1 and CDR2 (germline): SQVTM, ANQGSEA. Deletions cut 8 bases from V and 5 bases from J, with 12 bases between. The CDR3 is 12 amino acids. CDR3 region: CSSRATTGELFF. CDR3 bases: TGCAGCTCTCGGGCTACAACCGGGGAGCTGTTTTTT.

This clone was recorded a few times. Other DNA sequences within the sample encode an identical CDR3. The J gene is TRBJ1-1, the V gene TRBV15, with unresolved D. CDR1 is LNHNV, CDR2 YYDKDF, per germline (reference sequence). V was clipped by 0 bases and J by 1 base, with 6 bases between them. The CDR3 spans 14 residues. As DNA, the CDR3 is TGTGCCACCAGCAGAGAAGAGGGGAACACTGAAGCTTTCTTT. Protein: CATSREEGNTEAFF. Combining the CDR3 with reference TRBV15 and TRBJ1-1 gives the whole variable domain DAMVIQNPRYQVTQFGKPVTLSCSQTLNHNVMYWYQQKSSQAPKLLFHYYDKDFNNEADTPDNFQSRRPNTSFCFLDIRSPGLGDTAMYLCATSREEGNTEAFFGQGTRLTVV.

This chain links TRBV5-4 with TRBJ2-5, with D possibly matching TRBD2 (5 bases). Germline V gene lookup returns CDR1 SGHNT and CDR2 YYREEE (reference sequence). The ends were cut back, 4 bases at V and 6 bases at J, with 22 bases in the middle. CDR3 length: 16 amino acids. For the CDR3, the DNA is TGTGCCAGCAGCCGACGAGGAGGCGAGGCCCGACAGACCCAGTACTTC. Protein product: CASSRRGGEARQTQYF.